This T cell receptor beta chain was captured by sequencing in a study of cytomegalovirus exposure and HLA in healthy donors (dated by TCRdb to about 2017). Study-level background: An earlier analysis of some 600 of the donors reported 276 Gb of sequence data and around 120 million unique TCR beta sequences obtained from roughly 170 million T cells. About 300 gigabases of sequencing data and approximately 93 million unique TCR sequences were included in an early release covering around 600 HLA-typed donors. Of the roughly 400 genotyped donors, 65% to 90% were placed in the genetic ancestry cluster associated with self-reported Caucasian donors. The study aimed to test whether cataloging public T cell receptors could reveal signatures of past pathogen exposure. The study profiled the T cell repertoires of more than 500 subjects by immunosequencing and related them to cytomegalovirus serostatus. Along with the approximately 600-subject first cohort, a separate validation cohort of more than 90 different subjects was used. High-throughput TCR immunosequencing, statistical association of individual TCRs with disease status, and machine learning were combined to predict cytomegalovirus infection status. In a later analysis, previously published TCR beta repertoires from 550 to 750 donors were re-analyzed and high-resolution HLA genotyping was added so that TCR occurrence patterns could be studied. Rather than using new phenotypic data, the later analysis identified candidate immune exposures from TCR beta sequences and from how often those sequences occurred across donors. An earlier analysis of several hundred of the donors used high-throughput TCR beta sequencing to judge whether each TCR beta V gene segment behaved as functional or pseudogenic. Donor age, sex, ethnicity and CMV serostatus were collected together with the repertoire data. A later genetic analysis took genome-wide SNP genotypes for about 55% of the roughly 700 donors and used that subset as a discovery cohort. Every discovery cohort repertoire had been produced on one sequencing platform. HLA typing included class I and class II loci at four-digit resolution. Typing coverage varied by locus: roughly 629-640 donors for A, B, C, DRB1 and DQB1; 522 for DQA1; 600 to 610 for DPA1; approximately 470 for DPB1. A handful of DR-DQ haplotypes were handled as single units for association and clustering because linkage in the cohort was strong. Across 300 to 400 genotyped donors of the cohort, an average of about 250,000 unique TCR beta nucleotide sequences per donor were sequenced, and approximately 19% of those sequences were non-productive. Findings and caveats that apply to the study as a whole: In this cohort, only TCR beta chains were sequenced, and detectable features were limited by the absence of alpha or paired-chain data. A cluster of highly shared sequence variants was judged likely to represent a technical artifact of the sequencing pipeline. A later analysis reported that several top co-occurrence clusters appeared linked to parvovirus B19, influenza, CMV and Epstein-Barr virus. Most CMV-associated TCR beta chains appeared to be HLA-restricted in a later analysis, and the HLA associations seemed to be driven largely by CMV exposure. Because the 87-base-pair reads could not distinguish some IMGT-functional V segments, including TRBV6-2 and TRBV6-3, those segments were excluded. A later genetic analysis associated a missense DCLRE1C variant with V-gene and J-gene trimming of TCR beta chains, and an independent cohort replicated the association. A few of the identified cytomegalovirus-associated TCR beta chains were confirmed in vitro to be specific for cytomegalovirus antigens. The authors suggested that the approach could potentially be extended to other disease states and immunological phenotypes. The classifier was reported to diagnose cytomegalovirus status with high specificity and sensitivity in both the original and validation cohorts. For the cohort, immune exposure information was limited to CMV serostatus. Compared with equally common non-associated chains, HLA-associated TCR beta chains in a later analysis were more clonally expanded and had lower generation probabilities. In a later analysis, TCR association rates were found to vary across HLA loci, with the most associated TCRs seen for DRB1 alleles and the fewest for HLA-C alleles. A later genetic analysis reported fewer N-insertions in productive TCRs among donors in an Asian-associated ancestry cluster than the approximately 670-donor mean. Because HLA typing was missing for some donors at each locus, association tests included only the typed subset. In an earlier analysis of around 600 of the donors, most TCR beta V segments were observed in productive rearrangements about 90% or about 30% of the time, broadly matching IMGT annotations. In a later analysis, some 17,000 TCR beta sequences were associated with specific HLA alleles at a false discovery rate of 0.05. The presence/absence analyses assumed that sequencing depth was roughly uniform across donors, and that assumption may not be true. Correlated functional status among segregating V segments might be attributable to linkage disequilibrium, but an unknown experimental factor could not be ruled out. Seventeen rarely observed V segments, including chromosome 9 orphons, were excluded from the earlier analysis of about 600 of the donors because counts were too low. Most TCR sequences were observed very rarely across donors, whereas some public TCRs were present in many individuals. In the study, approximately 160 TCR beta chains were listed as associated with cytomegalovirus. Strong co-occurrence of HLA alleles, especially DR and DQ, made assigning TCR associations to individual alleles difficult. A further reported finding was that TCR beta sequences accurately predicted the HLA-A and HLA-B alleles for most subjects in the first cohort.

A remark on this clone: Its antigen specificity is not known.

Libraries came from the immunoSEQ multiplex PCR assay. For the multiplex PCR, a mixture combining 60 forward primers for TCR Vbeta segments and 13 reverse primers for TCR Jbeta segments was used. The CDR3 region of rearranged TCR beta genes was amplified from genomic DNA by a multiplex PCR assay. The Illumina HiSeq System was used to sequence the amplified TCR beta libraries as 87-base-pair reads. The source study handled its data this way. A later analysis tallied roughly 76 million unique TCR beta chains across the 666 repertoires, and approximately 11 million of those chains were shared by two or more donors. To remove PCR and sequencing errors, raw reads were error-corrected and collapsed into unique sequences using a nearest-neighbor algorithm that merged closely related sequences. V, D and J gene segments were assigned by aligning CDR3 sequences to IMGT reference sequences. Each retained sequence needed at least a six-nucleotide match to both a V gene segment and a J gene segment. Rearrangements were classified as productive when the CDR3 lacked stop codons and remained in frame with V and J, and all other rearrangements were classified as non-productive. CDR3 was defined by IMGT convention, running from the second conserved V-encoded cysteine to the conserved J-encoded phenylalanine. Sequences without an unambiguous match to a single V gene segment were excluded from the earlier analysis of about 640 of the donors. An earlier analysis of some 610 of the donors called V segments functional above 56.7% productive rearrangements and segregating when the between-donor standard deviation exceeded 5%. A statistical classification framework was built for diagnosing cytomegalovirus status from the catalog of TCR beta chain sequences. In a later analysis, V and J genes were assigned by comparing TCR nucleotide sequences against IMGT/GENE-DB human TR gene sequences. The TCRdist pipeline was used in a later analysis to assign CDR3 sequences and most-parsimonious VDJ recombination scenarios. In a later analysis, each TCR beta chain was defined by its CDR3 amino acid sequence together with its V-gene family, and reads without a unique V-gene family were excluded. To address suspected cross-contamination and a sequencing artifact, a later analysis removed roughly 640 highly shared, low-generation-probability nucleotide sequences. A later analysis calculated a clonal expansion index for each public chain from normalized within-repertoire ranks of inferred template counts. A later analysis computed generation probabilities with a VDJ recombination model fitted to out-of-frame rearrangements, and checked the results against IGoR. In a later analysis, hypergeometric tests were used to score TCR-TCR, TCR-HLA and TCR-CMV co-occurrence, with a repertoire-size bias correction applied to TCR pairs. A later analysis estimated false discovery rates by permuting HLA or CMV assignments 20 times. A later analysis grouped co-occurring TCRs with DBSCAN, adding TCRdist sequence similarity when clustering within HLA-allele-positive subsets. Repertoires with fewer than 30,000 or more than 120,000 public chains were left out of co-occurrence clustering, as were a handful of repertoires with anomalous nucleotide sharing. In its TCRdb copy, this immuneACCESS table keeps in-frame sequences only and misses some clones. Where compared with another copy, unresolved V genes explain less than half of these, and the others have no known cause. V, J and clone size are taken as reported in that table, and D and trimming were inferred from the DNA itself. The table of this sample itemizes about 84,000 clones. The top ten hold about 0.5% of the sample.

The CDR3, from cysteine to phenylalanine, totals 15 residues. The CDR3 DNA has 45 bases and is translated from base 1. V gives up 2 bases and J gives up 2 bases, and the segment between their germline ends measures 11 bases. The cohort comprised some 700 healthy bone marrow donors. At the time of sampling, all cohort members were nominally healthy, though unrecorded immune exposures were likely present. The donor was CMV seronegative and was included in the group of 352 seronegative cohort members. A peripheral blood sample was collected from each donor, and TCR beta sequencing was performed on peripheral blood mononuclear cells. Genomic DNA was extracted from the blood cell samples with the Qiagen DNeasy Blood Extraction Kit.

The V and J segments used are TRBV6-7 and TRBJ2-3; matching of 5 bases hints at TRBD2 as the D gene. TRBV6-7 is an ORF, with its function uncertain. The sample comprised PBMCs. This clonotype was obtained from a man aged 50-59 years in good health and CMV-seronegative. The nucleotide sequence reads TGTGCCAGCAGTTACACCGGGGAGAACACAGATACGCAGTATTTT. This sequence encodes CASSYTGENTDTQYF.